The T cell receptor (beta chain) described here comes from a study of beta chain features in type 1 diabetes. Looking at the study overall: The patient and healthy donor groups were comparable for age, gender and cell yields.

Investigators reverse transcribed all isolated RNA, so they sequenced expressed TCRB transcripts. Libraries were prepared by immunoSEQ multiplex PCR; TCRdb keeps only in-frame clonotypes and omits some of them. The table has 120,000 to 150,000 clones, under 60% seen once; the top ten hold 0.42%. Every donor provided one heparinised blood draw, which averaged about 110 mL. This CDR3 spans 13 amino acids. The trim removed 5 bases at V and 8 bases at J, leaving 6 bases unmatched. Germline V CDR1 and CDR2: LNHDA, SQIVND (reference sequence). Findings of the study overall: Diminished insertions and augmented deletions at VDJ junctions characterized type 1 diabetes patients.

In regard to this clone: What it recognizes is unknown.

The sample was Tregs from blood. The chain combines TRBV19 with TRBJ2-1; 7 bases are shared with TRBD2. The clonotype originates from a man in his late teens or twenties in good health. The CDR3 coding sequence is TGTGCCAGTAGTGGGGGGGGAGGATATGAGCAGTTCTTC. Its protein product is CASSGGGGYEQFF.